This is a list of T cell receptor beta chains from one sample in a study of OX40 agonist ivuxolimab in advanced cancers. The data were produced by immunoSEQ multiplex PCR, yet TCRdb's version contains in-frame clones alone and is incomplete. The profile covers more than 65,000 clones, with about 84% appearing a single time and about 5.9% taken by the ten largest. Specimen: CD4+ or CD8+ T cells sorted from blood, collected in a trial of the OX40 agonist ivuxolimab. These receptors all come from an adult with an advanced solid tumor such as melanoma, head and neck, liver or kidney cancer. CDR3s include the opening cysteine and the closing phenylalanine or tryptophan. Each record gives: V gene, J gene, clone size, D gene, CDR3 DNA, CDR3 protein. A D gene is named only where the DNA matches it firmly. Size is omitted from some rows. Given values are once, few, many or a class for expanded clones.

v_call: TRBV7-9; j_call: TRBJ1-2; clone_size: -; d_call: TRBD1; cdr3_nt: TGTGCCAGCAGCTTAGGGGGACAGGGCTTCTATGGCTACACCTTC; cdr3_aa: CASSLGGQGFYGYTF
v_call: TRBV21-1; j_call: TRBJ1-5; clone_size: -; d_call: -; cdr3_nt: TGTGCCAGCAGCAAACAGGGCCGTCAGAGCAATCAGCCCCAGCATTTT; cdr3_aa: CASSKQGRQSNQPQHF
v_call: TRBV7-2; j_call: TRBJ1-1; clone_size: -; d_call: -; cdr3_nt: TGTGCCAGCAGCTTAACTAGGACTGAAGCTTTCTTT; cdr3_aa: CASSLTRTEAFF
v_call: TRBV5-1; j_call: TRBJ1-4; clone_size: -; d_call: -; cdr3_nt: TGCGCCAGCAGCATCTTGCCCTGGGGGGAAAAACTGTTTTTT; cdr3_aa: CASSILPWGEKLFF
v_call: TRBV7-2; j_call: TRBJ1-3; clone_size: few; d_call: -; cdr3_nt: TGTGCCAGCAGCCGCAGGGTAGTGGGTGGAAACACCATATATTTT; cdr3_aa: CASSRRVVGGNTIYF
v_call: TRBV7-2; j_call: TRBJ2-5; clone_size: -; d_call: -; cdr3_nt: TGTGCCAGCAGCTTCTCATTAAACCTGGGGGAGACCCAGTACTTC; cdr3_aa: CASSFSLNLGETQYF
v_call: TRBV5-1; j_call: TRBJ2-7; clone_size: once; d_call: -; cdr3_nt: TGCGCCAGCAGCTCGCAGGGACGCGAGCAGTACTTC; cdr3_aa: CASSSQGREQYF
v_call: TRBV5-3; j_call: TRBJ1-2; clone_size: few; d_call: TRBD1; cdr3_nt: TGTGCCAGCAGCTTGAGGGGACAGGGAAACTATGGCTACACCTTC; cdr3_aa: CASSLRGQGNYGYTF
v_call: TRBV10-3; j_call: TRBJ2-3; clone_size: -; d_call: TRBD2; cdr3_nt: TGTGCCATCAGTGAGGCTAGCGGGCCCACAGATACGCAGTATTTT; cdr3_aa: CAISEASGPTDTQYF
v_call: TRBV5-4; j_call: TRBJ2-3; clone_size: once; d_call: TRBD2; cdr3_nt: TGTGCCATGGGGCGCGGGGGGGCCGTAGATACGCAGTATTTT; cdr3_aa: CAMGRGGAVDTQYF
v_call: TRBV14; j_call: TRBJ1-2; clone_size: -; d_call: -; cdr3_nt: TGTGCCAGCAGCCTCAACCGGAGGGGAGGCGCATATGGCTACACCTTC; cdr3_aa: CASSLNRRGGAYGYTF
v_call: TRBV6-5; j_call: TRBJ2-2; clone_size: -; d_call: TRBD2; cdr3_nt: TGTGCCAGCAACGTAGCGGGGGAGAACACCGGGGAGCTGTTTTTT; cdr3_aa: CASNVAGENTGELFF
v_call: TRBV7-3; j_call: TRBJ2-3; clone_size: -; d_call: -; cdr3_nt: TGTGCCAGCAGCTTAATGCTGGGTGATACGCAGTATTTT; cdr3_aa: CASSLMLGDTQYF
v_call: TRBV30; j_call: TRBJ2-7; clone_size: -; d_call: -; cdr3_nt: TGTGCCTGGGCCCCGGATGCTCCCTACGAGCAGTACTTC; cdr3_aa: CAWAPDAPYEQYF
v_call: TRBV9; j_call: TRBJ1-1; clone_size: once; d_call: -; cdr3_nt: TGTGCCAGCAGCGTAGACGGCATGGGCACTGAAGCTTTCTTT; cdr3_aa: CASSVDGMGTEAFF
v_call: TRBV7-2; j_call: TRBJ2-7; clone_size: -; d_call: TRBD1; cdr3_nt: TGTGCCAGCAGCTTACAGGGACAGGGGGCAAAAGAGCAGTACTTC; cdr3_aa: CASSLQGQGAKEQYF
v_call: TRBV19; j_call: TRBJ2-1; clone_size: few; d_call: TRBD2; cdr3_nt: TGTGCCAGTAGTCCGAGGACTAGCGGGAGCCATGGCAATGAGCAGTTCTTC; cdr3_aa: CASSPRTSGSHGNEQFF
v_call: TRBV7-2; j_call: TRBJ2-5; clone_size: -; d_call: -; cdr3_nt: TGTGCCAGCAACTACTTGTGGGGGTTTTGGGAGACCCAGTACTTC; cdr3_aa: CASNYLWGFWETQYF
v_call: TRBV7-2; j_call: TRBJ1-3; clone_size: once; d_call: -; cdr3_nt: TGTGCCAGCACGACGGGGGGGGCGCTTGGAAACACCATATATTTT; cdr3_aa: CASTTGGALGNTIYF
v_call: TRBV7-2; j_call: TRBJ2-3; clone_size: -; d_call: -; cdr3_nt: TGTGCCAGCAGCCAGCACCGCGGAAGCACAGATACGCAGTATTTT; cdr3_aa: CASSQHRGSTDTQYF
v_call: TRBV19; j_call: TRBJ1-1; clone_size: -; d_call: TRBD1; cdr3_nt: TGTGCCAGTAGTATGTGGACAGGGTGCACTGAAGCTTTCTTT; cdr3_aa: CASSMWTGCTEAFF
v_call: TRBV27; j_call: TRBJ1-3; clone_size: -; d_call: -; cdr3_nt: TGTGCCAGCAGTTTATTTTCAGGGACTGGAAACACCATATATTTT; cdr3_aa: CASSLFSGTGNTIYF
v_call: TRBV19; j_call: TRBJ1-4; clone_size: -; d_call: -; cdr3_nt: TGTGCCAGTAGGACCTCACGGACTGAAAAACTGTTTTTT; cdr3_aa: CASRTSRTEKLFF
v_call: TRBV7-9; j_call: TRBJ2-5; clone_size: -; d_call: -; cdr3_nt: TGTGCCAGCAGCTTAAGTGTTAGCTACCAAGAGACCCAGTACTTC; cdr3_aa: CASSLSVSYQETQYF
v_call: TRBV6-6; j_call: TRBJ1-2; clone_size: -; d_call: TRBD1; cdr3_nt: TGTGCCAGCAGTCAACCCGGGACAGACTATGGCTACACCTTC; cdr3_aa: CASSQPGTDYGYTF
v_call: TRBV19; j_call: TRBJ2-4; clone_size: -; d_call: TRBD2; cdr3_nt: TGTGCCAGTAGTACCTCCTGGGCGGGAGGGCCTATGGCCAAAAACATTCAGTACTTC; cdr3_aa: CASSTSWAGGPMAKNIQYF
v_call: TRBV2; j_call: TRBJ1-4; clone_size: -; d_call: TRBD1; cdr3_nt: TGTGCCAGCAGTGAAGGGATCTGGACAGGGCCACCTGAAAAACTGTTTTTT; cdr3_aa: CASSEGIWTGPPEKLFF
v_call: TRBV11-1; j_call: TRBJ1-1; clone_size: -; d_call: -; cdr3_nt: TGTGCCAGCAGCCCCCATATAGGTGGAGACACTGAAGCTTTCTTT; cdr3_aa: CASSPHIGGDTEAFF
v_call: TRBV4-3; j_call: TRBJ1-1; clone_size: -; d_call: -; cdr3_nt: TGCGCCAGCAGCCAAGGACCGGGACGGTGGAACACTGAAGCTTTCTTT; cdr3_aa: CASSQGPGRWNTEAFF
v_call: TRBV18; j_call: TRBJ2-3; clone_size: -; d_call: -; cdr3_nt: TGTGCCAGCTCAGCACTAATCTGGGCAGATACGCAGTATTTT; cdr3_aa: CASSALIWADTQYF
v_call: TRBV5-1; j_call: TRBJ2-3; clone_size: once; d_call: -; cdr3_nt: TGCGCCAGCAGCTTCCTGAGCGAGGCAGATACGCAGTATTTT; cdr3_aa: CASSFLSEADTQYF
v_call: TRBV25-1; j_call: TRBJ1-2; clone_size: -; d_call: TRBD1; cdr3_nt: TGTGCCAGCAGTGACACGCACAGGGGCCCTTATGGCTACACCTTC; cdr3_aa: CASSDTHRGPYGYTF
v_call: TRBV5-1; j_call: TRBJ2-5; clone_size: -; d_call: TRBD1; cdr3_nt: TGCGCCAGCAGCTTGGCGGGGACAGGGGAAGAGACCCAGTACTTC; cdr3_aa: CASSLAGTGEETQYF
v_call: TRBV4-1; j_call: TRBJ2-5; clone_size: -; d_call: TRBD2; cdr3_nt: TGCGCCAGCAGCCAAGCAGATCTAGCGGGGGGCCGGGAGACCCAGTACTTC; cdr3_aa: CASSQADLAGGRETQYF
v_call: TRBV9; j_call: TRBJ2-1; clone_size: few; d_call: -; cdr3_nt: TGTGCCAGCAGCGTAGGGGGCCGCAATGAGCAGTTCTTC; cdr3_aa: CASSVGGRNEQFF
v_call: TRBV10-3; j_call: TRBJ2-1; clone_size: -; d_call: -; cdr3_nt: TGTGCCATCAGTGAGTCGGTAGGGTACAATGAGCAGTTCTTC; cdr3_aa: CAISESVGYNEQFF
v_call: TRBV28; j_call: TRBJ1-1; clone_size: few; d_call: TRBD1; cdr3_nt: TGTGCCAGCAGTTCGGACAGGGGGATATCGACTGAAGCTTTCTTT; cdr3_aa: CASSSDRGISTEAFF
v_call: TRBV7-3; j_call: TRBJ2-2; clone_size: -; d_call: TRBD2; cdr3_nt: TGTGCCAGCAGCTTGGGCGGGGGAGTCTCCGACGGGGAGCTGTTTTTT; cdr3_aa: CASSLGGGVSDGELFF
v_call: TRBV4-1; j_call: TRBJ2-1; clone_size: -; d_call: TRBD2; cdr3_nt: TGCGCCAGCAGCCAAGATCGACTAGCGAGCTCCTACAATGAGCAGTTCTTC; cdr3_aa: CASSQDRLASSYNEQFF
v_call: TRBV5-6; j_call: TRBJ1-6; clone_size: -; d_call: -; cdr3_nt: TGTGCCAGCAGCTTGGAACCAGGACTCAATTCACCCCTCCACTTT; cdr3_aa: CASSLEPGLNSPLHF
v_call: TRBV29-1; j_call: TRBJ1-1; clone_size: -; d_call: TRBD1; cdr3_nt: TGCAGCGTAGCGGGACAGCTGAACACTGAAGCTTTCTTT; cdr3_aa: CSVAGQLNTEAFF
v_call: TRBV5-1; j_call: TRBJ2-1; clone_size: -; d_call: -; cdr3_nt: TGCGCCAGCAGCTTGTGGTCAGGGGTGTACAATGAGCAGTTCTTC; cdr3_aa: CASSLWSGVYNEQFF
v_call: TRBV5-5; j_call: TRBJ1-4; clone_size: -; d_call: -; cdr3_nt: TGTGCCAGCAGCTTAACCGAGAATGAAAAACTGTTTTTT; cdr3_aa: CASSLTENEKLFF